This T cell receptor beta chain appears in the sequencing data of a study of regulatory T cells in long-lasting Graves disease. Findings and caveats of the study: The study found TRBV28, TRBJ1-2 and TRBJ2-5 favored in persistent disease.

Time point defined: persistent/refractory GD, antithyroid drugs over 5 years with positive TRAb. The authors made the TCR library using RNA they extracted from PBMCs. The authors drew patients from an endocrinology department in Xi'an, China. Sequencing libraries for TCR beta were prepared with iRepertoire HTBI primers and Arm-PCR of CDR3 regions. TCRdb passed the multiplex PCR reads through MiXCR, listing each CDR3 protein once. This sample has roughly 400,000 distinct CDR3 sequences; around 20% occur once, and the top ten carry roughly 20%. Concerning this clonotype: Its antigen is still unknown.

CDR1 is SGHVS and CDR2 is FQNEAQ in the germline V gene. The CDR3 contains 17 residues. V shed 5 bases and J 7 bases; nucleotides not matched to a gene: 12. The sample here was peripheral blood mononuclear cells (PBMCs), taken when the disease was refractory, from a patient treated with antithyroid drugs. This TCR was sampled from a female donor with Graves disease. The chain links TRBV7-8 to TRBJ1-6, with 9 bases identical to TRBD1. As DNA, the CDR3 is TGTGCCAGCAGCCCAGGTTGGGTGGACAGGGGAAATTCACCCCTCCACTTT. Translating gives CASSPGWVDRGNSPLHF.